The T cell receptor beta chain described here comes from a study of blood T cell repertoires in COVID-19. This clone appeared once. Seattle enrolled patients during active infection and tracked them longitudinally. The table came from immunoSEQ multiplex PCR; TCRdb's copy has only in-frame clones and leaves some out. Among approximately 150,000 clones, approximately 86% were seen once, and the ten largest hold around 2.5%. The clonotype comes from a woman aged 80 or older with COVID-19, enrolled during active disease. The sequenced sample was peripheral blood.

CDR3 region: CASSTPSAGRTDTQYF. The CDR3 DNA reads as TGTGCCAGCAGCACCCCTTCGGCGGGCCGCACAGATACGCAGTATTTT. The V and J genes are TRBV28 and TRBJ2-3, with a possible D match to TRBD2 (5 bases). Trimming stripped 6 bases from V and 1 base from J, with 17 bases between. Germline CDR1 MDHEN, CDR2 SYDVKM. The CDR3 runs to 16 residues.